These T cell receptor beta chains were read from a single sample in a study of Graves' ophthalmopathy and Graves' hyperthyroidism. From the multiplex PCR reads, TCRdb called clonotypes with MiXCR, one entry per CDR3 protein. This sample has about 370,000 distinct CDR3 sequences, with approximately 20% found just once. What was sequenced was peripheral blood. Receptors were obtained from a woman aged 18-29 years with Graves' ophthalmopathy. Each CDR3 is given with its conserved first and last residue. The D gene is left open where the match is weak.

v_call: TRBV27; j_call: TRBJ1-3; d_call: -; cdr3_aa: CASRSPGNTIYF
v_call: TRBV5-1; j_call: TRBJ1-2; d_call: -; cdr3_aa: CASSLDVGVNGYTF
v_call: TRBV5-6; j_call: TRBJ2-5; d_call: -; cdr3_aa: CASSLRRFGGETQYF
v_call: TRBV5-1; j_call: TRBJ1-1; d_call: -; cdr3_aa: CASSVDGNTEAFF
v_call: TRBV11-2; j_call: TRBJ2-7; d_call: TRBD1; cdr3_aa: CASSLGDRGRRPPHEQYF
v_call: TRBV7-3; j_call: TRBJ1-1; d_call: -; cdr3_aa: CASSLYVGSGTEAFF
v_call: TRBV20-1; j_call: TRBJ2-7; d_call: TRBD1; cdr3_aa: CSAHRQGRTYEQYF
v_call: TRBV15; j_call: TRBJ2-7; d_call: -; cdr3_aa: CATSRHRVLSEQYF
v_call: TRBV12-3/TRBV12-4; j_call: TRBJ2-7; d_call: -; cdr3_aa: CASSLIAGRGSYEQYF
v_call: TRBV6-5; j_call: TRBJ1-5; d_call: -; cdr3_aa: CASSYAAGGNQPQHF
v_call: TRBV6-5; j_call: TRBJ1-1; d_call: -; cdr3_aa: CASSYEWGRTEAFF
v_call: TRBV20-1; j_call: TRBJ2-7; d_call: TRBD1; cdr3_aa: CSARVSLEYRGYEQYF
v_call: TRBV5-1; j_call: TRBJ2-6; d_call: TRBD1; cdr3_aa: CASSTGQGTGANVLTF
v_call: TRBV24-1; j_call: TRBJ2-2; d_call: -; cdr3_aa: CATSPRGRANTGELFF
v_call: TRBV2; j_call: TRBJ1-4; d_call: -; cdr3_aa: CASSEGSGLGEKLFF
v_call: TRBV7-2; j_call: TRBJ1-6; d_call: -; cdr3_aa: CASSSGSPLHF
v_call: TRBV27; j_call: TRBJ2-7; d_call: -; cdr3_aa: CASRGLLSIYEQYF
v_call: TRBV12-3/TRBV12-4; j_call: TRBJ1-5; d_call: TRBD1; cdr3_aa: CASSLGRQGLGQPQHF
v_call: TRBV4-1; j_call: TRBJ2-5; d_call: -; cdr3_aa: CASSQVQGSQETQYF
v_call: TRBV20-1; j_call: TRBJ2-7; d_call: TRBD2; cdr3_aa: CSARDRGEAGGIYEQYF
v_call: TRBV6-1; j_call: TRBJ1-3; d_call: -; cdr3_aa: CASADVLSGNTIYF
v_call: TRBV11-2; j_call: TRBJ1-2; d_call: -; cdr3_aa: CASSQKNLVGYTF
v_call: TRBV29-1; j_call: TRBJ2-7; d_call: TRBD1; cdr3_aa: CSVEAGTASYEQYF
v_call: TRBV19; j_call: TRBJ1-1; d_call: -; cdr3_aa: CASSTAGMNTEAFF
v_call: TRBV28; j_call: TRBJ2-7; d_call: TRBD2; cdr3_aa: CASSTPGRTNYEQYF
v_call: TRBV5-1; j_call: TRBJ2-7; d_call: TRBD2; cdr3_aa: CASSLEGLAGGYEQYF
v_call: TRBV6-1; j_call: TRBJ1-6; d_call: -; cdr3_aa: CASSVPGFNSPLHF
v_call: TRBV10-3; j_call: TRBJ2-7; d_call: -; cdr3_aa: CAISESELPGYYEQYF
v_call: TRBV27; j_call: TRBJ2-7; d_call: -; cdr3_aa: CASSRPWGEQYF
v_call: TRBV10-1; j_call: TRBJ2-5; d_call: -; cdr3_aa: CACGTSEGETQYF
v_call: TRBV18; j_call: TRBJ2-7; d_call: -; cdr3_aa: CASSPVYSRSSYEQYF
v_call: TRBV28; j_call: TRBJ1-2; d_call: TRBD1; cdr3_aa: CASSFWGTGVGYTF
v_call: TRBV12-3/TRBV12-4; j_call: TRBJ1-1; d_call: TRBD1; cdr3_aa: CAAGRPEGAIFNTEAFF
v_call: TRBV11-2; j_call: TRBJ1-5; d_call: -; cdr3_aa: CASSLEVGDQPQHF
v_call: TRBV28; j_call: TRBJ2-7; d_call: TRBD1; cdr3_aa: CASRPGTGIHEQYF
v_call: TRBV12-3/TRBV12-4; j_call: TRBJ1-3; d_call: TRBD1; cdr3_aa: CASDGTVGNTIYF
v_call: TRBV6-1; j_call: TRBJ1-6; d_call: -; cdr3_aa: CASSETIRDWGYNSPLHF
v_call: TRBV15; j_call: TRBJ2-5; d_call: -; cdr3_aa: CATSIPGTTSTQETQYF
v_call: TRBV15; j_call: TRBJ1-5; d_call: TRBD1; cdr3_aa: CATSRDQGTGGNNQPQHF
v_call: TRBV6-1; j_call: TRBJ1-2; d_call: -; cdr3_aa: CASSESLGRGYGYTF
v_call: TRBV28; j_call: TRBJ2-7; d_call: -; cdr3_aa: CASTPTLSYEQYF
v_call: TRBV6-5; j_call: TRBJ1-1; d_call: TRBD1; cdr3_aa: CASSLDRGGTEAFF
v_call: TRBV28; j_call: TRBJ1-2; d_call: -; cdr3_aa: CASSLPGMRGYTF
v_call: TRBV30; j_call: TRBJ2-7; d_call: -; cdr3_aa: CAWSPGGSYEQYF
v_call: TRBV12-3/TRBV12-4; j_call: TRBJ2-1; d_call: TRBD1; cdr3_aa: CASSLGTASYNEQFF
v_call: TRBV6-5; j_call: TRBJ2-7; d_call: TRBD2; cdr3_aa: CASSSGLAGGSEQYF
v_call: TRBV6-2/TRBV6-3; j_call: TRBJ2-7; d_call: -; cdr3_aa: CASSYQGKTPYEQYF
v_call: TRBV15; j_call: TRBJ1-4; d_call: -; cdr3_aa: CATSLPGREEKLFF